The sequence of this T cell receptor beta chain was determined in a study of blood T cell repertoires in COVID-19 (dated by TCRdb to about 2020). For the study in its entirety: Collaborator samples came from the United States, Italy and Spain and covered acute and convalescent phases of COVID-19. HLA class I and class II types, where available, came from metadata supplied by the sample provider rather than from assay-based typing. Subjects who had been exposed to COVID-19, were actively infected with it, or had recovered from it provided the deeply sampled blood TCRbeta repertoires that made up the dataset. The sample metadata nearly always contained a de-identified subject ID, COVID-19 status, age in years and sex. The prospective study material was composed of cDNA or gDNA derived from T cells, B-cell-depleted T cells, or PBMCs. The repertoires were released in a freely available public database intended as a resource for research on the immune response to SARS-CoV-2. The samples were drawn from the first 160 participants of the ongoing ImmuneRACE study and from over 950 subjects provided by 6 global collaborators.

TCRbeta CDR3 regions were amplified from genomic DNA using the immunoSEQ Assay, a bias-controlled multiplex PCR. The original pipeline was this. The number of nucleated cells in each sample was estimated from the amplification of reference gene primers within the assay. Sequence reads were collapsed and filtered to measure the absolute abundance of every unique TCRbeta CDR3 rearrangement. For each sample, productive Simpson clonality was calculated as the square root of Simpson's diversity index over productive rearrangements. TCRdb retrieved this table from immuneACCESS and kept in-frame rearrangements only. Not all clones are present; in checked studies, unresolved V genes account for under half, and no reason is known for the remainder. Clone size and the V and J calls come from that table; the DNA yielded D and trimming. The sample table lists 77,000 or so clones, 85% to 90% of them with a count of one. The ten largest clonotypes hold 4.6% of the sample.

Collaborating institutions collected whole blood in K2EDTA tubes following their own protocols. For TCRbeta analysis, collaborator samples were shipped as frozen whole blood, as isolated PBMCs, or as DNA extracted from either sample type. Summary of the overall study and its limitations: The quantity of clinical and demographic metadata differed by source and by participant and was supplied without curation.

The CDR3, from cysteine to phenylalanine, totals 13 residues. The retained sequence is limited to the CDR3, 39 bases, with the frame set at the first base. From V the trimming removes 9 bases and from J it removes 9 bases, while the gene matches leave 8 bases of the junction unaccounted for. Reading the germline V gene (reference sequence) gives CDR1 MNHNY and CDR2 SVGAGI. Of note for this clone: The antigen it binds to is not known. No much larger clonotype is one base removed from it; base qualities were not supplied.

The sequencing input was peripheral blood. The source is a man between 45 and 60 years old with active COVID-19. The V gene is TRBV6-6 and the J gene is TRBJ2-1, with 10 middle bases fitting TRBD2. CDR3 reads: CASRLAGGFEQFF. The sequenced DNA: TGTGCCAGTCGACTAGCGGGTGGGTTTGAGCAGTTCTTC.